This T cell receptor (beta chain) appears in the sequencing data of a study of early T cells in non-severe SARS-CoV-2 infection. Study observations and caveats: Missing private and CD4 specificities, VDJdb matching favored anti-spike CD8 responses.

Concerning this clonotype: Antigen unknown.

Germline V gene lookup returns CDR1 SGHDT and CDR2 YYEEEE. The ends were cut back, 3 bases at V and 7 bases at J, with 11 bases in the middle. The CDR3 sequence is 12 residues long. Researchers attached unique molecular identifiers to individual cDNA molecules. TCRdb reprocessed the 5' RACE reads via MiXCR and lists one record per CDR3 protein. Among 40,000 or so distinct CDR3 sequences, roughly 6.2% were seen once, and the ten largest hold 9.5% to 15%. The V call is TRBV5-6, the J call TRBJ2-7; TRBD2 might be the D (6 bases). This clonotype was obtained from an adult who was a healthcare worker with PCR-confirmed SARS-CoV-2 infection or an uninfected control (not recorded which). Specimen: whole blood. The CDR3, as DNA: TGTGCCAGCAGCTCGCGGGACCGGGAGCAGTACTTC. Amino acids: CASSSRDREQYF.